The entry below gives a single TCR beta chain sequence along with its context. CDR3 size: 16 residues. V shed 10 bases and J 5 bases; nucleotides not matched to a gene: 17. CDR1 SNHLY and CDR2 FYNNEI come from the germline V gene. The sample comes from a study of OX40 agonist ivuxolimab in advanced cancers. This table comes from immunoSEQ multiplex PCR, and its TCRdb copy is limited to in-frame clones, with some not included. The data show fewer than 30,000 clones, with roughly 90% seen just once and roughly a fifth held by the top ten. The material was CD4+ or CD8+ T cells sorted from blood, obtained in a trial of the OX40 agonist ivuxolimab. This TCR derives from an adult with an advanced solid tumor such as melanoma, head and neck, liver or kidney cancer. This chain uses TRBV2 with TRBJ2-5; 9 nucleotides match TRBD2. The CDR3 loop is CATHSGRGGRRETQYF. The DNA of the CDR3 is TGTGCCACGCATTCGGGGCGGGGGGGCCGAAGGGAGACCCAGTACTTC.